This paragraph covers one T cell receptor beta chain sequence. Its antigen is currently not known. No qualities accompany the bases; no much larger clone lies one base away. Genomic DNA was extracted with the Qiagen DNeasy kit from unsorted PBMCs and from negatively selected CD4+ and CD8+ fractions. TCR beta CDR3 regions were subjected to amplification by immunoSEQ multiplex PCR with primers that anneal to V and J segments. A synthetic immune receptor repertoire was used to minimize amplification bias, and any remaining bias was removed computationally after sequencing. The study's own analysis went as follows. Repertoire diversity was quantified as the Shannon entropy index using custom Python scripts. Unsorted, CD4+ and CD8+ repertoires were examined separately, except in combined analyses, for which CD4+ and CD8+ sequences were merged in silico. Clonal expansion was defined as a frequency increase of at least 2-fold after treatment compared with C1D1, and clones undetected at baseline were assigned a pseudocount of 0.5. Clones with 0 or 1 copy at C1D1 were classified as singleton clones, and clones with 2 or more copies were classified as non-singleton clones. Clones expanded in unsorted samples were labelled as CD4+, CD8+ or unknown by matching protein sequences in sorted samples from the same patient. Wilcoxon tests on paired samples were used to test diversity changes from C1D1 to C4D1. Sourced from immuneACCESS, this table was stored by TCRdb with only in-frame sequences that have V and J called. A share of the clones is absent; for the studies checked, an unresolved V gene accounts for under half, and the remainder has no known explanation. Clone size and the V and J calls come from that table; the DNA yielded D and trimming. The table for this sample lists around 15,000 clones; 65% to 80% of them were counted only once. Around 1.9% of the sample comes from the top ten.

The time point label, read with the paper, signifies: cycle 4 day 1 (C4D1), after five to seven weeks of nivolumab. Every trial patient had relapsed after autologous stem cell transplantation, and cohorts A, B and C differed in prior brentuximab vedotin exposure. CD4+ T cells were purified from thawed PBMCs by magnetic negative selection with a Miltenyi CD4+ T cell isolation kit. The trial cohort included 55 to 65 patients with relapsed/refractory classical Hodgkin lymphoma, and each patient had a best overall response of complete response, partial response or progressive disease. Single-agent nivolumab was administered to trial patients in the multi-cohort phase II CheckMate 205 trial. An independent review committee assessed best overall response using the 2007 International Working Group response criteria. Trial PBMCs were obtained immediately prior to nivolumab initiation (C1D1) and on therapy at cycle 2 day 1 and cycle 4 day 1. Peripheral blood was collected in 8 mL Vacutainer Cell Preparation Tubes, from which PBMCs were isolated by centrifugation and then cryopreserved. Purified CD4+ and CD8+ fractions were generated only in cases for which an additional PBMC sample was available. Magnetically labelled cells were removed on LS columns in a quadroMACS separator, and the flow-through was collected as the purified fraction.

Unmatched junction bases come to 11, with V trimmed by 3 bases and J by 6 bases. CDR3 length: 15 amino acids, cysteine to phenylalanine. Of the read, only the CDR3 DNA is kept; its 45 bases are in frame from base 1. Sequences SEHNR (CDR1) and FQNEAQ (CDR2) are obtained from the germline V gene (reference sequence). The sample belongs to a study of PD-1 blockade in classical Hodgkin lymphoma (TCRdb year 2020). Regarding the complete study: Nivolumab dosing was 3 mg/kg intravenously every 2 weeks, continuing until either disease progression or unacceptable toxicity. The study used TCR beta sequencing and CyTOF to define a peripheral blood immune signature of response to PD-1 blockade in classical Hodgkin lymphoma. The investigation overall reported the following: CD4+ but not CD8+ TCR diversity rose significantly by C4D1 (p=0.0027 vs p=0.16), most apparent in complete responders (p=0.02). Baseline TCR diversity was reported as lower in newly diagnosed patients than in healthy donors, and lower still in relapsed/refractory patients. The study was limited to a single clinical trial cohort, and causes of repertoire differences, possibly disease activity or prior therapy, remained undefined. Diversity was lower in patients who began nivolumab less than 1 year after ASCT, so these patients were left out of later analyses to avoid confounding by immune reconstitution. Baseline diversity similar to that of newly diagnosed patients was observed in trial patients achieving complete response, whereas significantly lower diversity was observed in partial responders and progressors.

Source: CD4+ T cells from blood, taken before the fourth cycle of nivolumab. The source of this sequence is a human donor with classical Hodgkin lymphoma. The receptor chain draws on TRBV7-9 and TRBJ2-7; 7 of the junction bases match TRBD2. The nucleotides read TGTGCCAGCAGCTTTTATGGGGCGGGAGTTAGCGAGCAGTACTTC. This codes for CASSFYGAGVSEQYF. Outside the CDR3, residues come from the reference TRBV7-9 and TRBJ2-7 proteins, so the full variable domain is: DTGVSQNPRHKITKRGQNVTFRCDPISEHNRLYWYRQTLGQGPEFLTYFQNEAQLEKSRLLSDRFSAERPKGSFSTLEIQRTEQGDSAMYLCASSFYGAGVSEQYFGPGTRLTVT.